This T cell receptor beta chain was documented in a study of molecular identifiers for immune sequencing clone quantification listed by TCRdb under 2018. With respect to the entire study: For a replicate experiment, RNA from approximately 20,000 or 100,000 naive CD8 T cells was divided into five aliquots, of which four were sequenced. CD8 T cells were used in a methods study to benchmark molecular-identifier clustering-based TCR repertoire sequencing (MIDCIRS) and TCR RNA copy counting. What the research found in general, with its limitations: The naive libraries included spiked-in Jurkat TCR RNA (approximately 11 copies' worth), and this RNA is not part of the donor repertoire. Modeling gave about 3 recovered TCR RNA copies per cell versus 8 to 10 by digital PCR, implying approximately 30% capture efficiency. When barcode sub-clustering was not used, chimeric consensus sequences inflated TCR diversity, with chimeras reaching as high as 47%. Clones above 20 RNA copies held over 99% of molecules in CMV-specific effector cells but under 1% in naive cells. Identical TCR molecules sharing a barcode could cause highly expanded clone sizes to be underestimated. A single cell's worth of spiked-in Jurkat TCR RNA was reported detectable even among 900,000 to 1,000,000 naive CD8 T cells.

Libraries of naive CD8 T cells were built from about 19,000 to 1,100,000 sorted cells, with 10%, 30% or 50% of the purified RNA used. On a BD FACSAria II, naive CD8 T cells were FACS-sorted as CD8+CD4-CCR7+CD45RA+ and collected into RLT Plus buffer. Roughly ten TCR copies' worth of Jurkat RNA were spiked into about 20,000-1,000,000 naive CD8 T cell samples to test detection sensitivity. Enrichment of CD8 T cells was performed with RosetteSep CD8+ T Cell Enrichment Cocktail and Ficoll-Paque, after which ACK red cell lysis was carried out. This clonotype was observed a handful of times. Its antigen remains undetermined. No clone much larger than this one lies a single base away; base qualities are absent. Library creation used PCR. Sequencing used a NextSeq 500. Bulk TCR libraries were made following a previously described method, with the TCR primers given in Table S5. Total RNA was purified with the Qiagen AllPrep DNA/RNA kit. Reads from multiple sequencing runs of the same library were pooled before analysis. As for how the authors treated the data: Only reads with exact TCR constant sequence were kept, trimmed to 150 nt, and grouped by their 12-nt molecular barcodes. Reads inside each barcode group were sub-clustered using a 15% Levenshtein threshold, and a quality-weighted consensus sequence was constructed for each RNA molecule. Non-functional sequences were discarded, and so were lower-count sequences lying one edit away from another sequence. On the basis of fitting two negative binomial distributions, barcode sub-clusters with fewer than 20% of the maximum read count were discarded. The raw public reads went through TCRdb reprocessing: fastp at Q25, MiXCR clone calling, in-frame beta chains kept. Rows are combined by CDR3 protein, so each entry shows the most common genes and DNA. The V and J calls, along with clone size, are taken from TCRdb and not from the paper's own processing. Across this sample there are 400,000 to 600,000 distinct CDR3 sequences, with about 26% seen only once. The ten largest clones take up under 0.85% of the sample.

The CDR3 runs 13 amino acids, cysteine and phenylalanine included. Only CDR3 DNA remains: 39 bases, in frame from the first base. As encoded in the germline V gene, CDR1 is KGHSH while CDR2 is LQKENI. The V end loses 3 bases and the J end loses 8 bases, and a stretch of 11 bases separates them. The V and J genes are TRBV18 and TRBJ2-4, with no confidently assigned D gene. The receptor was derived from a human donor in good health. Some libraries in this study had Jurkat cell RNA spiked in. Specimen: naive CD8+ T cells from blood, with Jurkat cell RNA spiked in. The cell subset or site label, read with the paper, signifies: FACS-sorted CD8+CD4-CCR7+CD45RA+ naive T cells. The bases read TGTGCCAGCTCACCGTCGACGTGGGACATTCAGTACTTC. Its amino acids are CASSPSTWDIQYF. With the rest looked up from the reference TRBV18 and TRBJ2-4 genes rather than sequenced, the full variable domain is NAGVMQNPRHLVRRRGQEARLRCSPMKGHSHVYWYRQLPEEGLKFMVYLQKENIIDESGMPKERFSAEFPKEGPSILRIQQVVRGDSAAYFCASSPSTWDIQYFGAGTRLSVL.